This T cell receptor (beta chain) was sequenced for a study of blood T cells in healthy people across ages. General observations from the study: In long-lived donors, naive CD4+ cell counts and diversity exceeded those of aged donors.

Combining a sample-barcoded 5' primer with a J-beta primer mix, a second PCR ran for about 6 to 11 cycles. From the 5' RACE reads, TCRdb called clonotypes with MiXCR, one entry per CDR3 protein. The table has 1 million or so distinct CDR3 sequences, 40% to 55% seen once. On this clonotype itself: Its matching antigen is unknown.

The CDR3 has 15 residues. CDR1 SGHDT and CDR2 YYEEEE come from the germline V gene. The germline V and J ends were trimmed by 0 bases and 5 bases, with 14 bases remaining between them. This sequence joins TRBV5-6 and TRBJ2-5; a possible D gene is TRBD1 (5 bases). Sequenced input: blood. This clonotype was sampled from a woman between 55 and 75 years old in good health. DNA of the CDR3: TGTGCCAGCAGCTTGGAGGGGTGGTTTGGGGAGACCCAGTACTTC. This sequence encodes CASSLEGWFGETQYF.